This entry is about one T cell receptor (beta chain). Its specificity is not known. The CDR3 has 15 residues. V was cut by 1 base and J by 6 bases, with 15 bases left in between. Germline CDR1 reads SGHTA; CDR2 reads FQGNSA. CD4+ T cells that had been cultured provided DNA sequenced with the Oncomine TCR Beta short-read assay. From the PCR reads, TCRdb called clonotypes with MiXCR, one entry per CDR3 protein. The sample has 6,000 to 8,000 distinct CDR3 sequences, 60% to 80% seen once. Treatment of the sample: approximately 11-day PBMC culture with coronavirus spike peptide pools or control peptides (ViraFEST assay). The data stem from a study of vaccination and CD4 T cells after COVID-19.

The source was cultured CD4+ T cells from blood, collected after SARS-CoV-2 vaccination. The clonotype comes from a human donor with COVID-19. The chain employs TRBV7-2 and TRBJ1-2; D unresolved. This CDR3 is CASSLVGASRHGYTF. In nucleotides, the CDR3 is TGTGCCAGCAGCTTAGTCGGTGCGTCTAGGCATGGCTACACCTTC.